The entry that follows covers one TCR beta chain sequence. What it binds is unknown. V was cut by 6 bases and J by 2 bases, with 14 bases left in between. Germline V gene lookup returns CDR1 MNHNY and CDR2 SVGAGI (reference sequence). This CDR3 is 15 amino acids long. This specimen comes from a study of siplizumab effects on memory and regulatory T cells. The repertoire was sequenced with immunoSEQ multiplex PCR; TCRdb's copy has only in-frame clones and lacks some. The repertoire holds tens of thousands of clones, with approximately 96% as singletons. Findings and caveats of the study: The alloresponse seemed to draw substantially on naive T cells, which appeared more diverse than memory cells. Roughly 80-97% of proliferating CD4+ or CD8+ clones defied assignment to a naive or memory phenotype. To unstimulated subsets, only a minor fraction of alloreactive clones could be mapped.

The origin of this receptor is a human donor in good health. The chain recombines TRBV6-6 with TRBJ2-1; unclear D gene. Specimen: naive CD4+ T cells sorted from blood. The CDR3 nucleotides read TGTGCCAGCAGCAAGCCGGACCCCGCCTACAATGAGCAGTTCTTC. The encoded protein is CASSKPDPAYNEQFF.